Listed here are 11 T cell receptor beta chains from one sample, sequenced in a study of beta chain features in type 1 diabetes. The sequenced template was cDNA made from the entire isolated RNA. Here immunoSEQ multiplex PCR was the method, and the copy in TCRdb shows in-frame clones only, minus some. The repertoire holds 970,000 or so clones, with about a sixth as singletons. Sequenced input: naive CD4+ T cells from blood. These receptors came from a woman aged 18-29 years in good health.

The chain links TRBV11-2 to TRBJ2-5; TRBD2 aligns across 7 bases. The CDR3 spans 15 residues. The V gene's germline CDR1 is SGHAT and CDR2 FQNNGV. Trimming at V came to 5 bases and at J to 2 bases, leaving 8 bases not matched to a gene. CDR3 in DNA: TGTGCCAGCAGCCAGTCGTGGGGGGGTCAAGAGACCCAGTACTTC. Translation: CASSQSWGGQETQYF.

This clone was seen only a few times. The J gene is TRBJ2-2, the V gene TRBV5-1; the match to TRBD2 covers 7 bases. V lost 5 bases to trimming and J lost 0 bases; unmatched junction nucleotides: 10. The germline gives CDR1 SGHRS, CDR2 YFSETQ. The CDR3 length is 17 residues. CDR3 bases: TGCGCCAGCAGTAGGCTAGCGGATGCCTCGAACACCGGGGAGCTGTTTTTT. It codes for CASSRLADASNTGELFF.

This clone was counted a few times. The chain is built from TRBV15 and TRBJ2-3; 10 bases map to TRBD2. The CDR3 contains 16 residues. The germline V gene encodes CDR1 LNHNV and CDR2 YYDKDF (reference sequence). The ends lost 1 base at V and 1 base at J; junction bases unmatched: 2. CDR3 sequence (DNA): TGTGCCACCAGCAGAGCTCTAGCGGGAGGCACAGATACGCAGTATTTT. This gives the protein CATSRALAGGTDTQYF.

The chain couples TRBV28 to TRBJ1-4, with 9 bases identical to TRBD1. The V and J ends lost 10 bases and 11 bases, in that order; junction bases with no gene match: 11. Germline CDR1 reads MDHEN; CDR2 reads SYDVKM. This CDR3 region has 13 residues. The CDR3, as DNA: TGTGCCACCGAGTCGGGACAGGGCATCAAACTGTTTTTT. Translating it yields CATESGQGIKLFF.

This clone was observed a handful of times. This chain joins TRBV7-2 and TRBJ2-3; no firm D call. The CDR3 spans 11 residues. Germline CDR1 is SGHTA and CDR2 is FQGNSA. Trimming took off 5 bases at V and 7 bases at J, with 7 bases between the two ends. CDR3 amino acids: CASSTGNTQYF. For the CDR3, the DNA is TGTGCCAGCAGCACGGGTAATACGCAGTATTTT.

The CDR3 DNA reads TGTGCCAGCAGTGAAACTAGCGGGGGAATCGACGAGCAGTACTTC. Translated, it gives CASSETSGGIDEQYF. This sequence joins TRBV2 and TRBJ2-7, with 11 bases identical to TRBD2. The CDR3 extends over 15 amino acids. V lost 2 bases and J lost 5; bases outside the gene matches: 5. Germline V gene lookup returns CDR1 SNHLY and CDR2 FYNNEI.

CDR3 nucleotides: TGTGCCAGCAGCGTACGACTAGCCTCCGATGAGCAGTTCTTC. This codes for CASSVRLASDEQFF. V usage is TRBV7-2 and J usage is TRBJ2-1, with 7 bases matching TRBD2. V was clipped by 5 bases and J by 8 bases; unmatched bases: 9. CDR3 size: 14 residues. The germline V gene encodes CDR1 SGHTA and CDR2 FQGNSA.

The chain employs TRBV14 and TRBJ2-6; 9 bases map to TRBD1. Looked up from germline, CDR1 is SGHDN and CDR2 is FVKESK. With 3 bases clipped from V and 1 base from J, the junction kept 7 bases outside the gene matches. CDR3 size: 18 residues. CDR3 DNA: TGTGCCAGCAGCCACCGGACAGGGGCACTATCTGGGGCCAACGTCCTGACTTTC. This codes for CASSHRTGALSGANVLTF.

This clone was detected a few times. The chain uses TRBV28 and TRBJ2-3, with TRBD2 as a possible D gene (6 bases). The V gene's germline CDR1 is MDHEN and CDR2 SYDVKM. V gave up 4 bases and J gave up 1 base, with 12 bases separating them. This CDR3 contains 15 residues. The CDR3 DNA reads TGTGCCAGCAGTTCCCTGGGGGGTCGCACAGATACGCAGTATTTT. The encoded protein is CASSSLGGRTDTQYF.

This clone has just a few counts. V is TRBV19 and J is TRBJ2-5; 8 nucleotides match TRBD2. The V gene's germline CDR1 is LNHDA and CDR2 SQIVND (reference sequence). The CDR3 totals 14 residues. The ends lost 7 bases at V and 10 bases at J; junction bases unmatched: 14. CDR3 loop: CASTESPGLVGQYF. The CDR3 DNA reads TGTGCCAGTACCGAATCCCCGGGACTAGTGGGCCAGTACTTC.

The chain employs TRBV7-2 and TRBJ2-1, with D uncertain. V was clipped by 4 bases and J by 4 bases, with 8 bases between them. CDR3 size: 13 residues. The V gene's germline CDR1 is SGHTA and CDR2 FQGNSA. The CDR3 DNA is TGTGCCAGCAGCTGGAGTACTTACAATGAGCAGTTCTTC. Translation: CASSWSTYNEQFF.